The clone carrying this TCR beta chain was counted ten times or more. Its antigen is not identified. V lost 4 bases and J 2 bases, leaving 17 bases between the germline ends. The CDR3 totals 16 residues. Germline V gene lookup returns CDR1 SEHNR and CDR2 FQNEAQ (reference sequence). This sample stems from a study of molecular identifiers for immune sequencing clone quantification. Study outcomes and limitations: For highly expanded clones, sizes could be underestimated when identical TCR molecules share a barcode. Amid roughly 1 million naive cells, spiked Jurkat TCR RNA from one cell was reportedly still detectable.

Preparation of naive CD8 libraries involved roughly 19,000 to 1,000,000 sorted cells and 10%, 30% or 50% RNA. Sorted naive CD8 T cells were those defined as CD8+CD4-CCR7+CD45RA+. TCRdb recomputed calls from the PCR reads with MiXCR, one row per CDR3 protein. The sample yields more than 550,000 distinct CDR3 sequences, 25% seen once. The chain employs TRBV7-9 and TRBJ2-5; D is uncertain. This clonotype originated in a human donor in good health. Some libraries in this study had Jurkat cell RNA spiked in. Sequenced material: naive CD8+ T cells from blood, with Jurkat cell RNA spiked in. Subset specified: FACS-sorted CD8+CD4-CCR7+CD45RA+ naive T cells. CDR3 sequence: CASSSNRSPGQETQYF. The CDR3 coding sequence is TGTGCCAGCAGCTCCAACCGGTCGCCCGGTCAAGAGACCCAGTACTTC.